The subject of this entry is one T cell receptor beta chain. Its specificity is not known. TCRdb processed the reads anew with MiXCR; each CDR3 protein has one entry. This sample carries roughly 78,000 distinct CDR3 sequences, around 42% of them seen once, and the ten largest clones take 93%. The data are from a study of T cell repertoires in cytomegalovirus infection. Turning to the study itself: Both CMV infection and a matching HLA type were indicated by public TCR beta signatures. Broader study findings: There were HLA-C-restricted CMV-specific TCR beta clonotypes dominating the ex vivo response. Summed frequency of public TCR beta families distinguished CMV carriers with the relevant HLA.

The CDR3 consists of 13 residues. The ends were cut back, 2 bases at V and 5 bases at J, with 11 bases in the middle. From germline, CDR1 is SGHKS and CDR2 YYEKEE (reference sequence). The gene calls are TRBV5-5 and TRBJ2-7; TRBD2 might be the D (5 bases). The sample was CD8+ T cells from cultured PBMCs, taken from culture after CMV antigen stimulation. The TCR originated in a human donor in good health (CMV status not recorded). Some clones in this sample may be carry-over from other donors' samples. CDR3 in DNA: TGTGCCAGCAGCTTAGGAGGAGGAGACGAGCAGTACTTC. As protein: CASSLGGGDEQYF. Drawing the rest from reference TRBV5-5 and TRBJ2-7, the complete variable domain is DAGVTQSPTHLIKTRGQQVTLRCSPISGHKSVSWYQQVLGQGPQFIFQYYEKEERGRGNFPDRFSARQFPNYSSELNVNALLLGDSALYLCASSLGGGDEQYFGPGTRLTVT.